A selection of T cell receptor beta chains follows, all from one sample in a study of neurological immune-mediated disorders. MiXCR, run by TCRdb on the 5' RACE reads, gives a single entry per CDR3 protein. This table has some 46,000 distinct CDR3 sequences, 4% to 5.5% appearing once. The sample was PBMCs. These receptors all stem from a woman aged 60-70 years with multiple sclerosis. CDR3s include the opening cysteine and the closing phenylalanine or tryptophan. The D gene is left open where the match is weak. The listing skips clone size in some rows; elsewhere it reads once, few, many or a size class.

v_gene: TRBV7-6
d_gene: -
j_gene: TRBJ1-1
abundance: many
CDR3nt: TGTGCCAGCAGCTTAGGGGGGGTTGGAAACACTGAAGCTTTCTTT
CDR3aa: CASSLGGVGNTEAFF

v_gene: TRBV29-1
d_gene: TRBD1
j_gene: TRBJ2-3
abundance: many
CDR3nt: TGCAGCGTTGCTCAGGGGGCATTAGGAGATACGCAGTATTTT
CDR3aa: CSVAQGALGDTQYF

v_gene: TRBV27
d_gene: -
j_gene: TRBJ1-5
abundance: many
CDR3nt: TGTGCCAGCAGTTTTATGGCAGGGAATCAGCCCCAGCATTTT
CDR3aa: CASSFMAGNQPQHF

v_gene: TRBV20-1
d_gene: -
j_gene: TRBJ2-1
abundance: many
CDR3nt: TGCAGTGCTAGAGATGGAGTAGCGCCCCCCCGGGAGGAGCAGTTCTTC
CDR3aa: CSARDGVAPPREEQFF

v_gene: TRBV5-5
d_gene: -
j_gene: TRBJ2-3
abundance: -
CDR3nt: TGTGCCAGCAGCTTTCACAGGGCAGCAGATACGCAGTATTTT
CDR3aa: CASSFHRAADTQYF

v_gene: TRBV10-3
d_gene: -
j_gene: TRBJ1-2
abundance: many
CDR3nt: TGTGCCATCAGTGAGTCGGAGCTTAACTATGGCTACACCTTC
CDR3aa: CAISESELNYGYTF

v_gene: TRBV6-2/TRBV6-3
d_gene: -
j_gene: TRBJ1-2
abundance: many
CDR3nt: TGTGCCAGCAGTTACTCAGGCAGGGAGGATGGCTACACCTTC
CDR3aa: CASSYSGREDGYTF

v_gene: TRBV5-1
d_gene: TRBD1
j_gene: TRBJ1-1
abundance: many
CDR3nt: TGCGCCAGCAGCTTACAGGGGACAAACACTGAAGCTTTCTTT
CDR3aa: CASSLQGTNTEAFF

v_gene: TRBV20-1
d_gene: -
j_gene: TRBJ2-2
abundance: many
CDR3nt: TGCAGTGCTAGCGGGGGCCTGAACACCGGGGAGCTGTTTTTT
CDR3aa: CSASGGLNTGELFF

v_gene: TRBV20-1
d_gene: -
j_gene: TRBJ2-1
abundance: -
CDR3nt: TGCAGTGCTAGAGAAAAGGCGGGACAGCCCTACAATGAGCAGTTCTTC
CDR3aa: CSAREKAGQPYNEQFF

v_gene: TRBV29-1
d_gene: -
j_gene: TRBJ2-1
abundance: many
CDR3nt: TGCAGCGCGGGACTTACTCACAATGAGCAGTTCTTC
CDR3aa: CSAGLTHNEQFF

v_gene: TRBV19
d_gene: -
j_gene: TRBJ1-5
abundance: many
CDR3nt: TGTGCCAGTATGAGGAGCAGGGAGGGCAATCAGCCCCAGCATTTT
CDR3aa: CASMRSREGNQPQHF

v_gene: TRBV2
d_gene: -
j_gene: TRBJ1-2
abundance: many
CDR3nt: TGTGCCAGCAGATTACAGGAGACTAACTATGGCTACACCTTC
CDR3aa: CASRLQETNYGYTF

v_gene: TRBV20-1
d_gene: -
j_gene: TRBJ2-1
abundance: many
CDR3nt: TGCAGTGCTAGTAGCCCTGGGCAGTTCTTC
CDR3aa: CSASSPGQFF

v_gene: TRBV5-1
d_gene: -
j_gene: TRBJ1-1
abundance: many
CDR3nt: TGCGCCAGCAGCTTCTCCAGGGGCCTGAACACTGAAGCTTTCTTT
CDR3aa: CASSFSRGLNTEAFF

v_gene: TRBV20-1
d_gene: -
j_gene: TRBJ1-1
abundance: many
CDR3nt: TGCAGTGCCGTACAATGGGGCACTGAAGCTTTCTTT
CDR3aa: CSAVQWGTEAFF

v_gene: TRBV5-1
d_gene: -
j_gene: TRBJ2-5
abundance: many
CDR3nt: TGCGCCAGCAGCTTGGCATACAGGGACCTAGGGGAGACCCAGTACTTC
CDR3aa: CASSLAYRDLGETQYF

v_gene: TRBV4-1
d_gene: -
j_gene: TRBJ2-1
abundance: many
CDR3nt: TGCGCCAGCAGCCAGAAGAACAATGAGCAGTTCTTC
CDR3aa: CASSQKNNEQFF

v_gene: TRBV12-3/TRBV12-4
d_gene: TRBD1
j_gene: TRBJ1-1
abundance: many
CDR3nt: TGTGCCAGCAGTTTCAGGGGGGAAGGCACTGAAGCTTTCTTT
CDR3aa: CASSFRGEGTEAFF

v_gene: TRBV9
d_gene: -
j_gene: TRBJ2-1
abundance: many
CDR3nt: TGTGCCAGCAGCGTAGGAAGGGAGTGGGGTACCAATGAGCAGTTCTTC
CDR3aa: CASSVGREWGTNEQFF

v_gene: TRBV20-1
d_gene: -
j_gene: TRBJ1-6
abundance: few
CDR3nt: TGCAGTGCTAGAGGGGAGGGAAGCGGTTCACCCCTACACTTT
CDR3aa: CSARGEGSGSPLHF

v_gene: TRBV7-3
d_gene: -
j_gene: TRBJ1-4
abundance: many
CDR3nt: TGTGCCAGCAGAGGGAGTTCTAATGAAAAACTGTTTTTT
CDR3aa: CASRGSSNEKLFF

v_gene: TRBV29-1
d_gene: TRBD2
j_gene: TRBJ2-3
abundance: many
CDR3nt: TGCAGCGTTGATGCCCAACTAGCGCGCACAGATACGCAGTATTTT
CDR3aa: CSVDAQLARTDTQYF

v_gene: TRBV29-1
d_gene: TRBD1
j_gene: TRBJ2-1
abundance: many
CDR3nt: TGCAGCGTTGAAGAATGGCCCGGGACAGGGGTCCGTCGGCCAGACTTC
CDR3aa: CSVEEWPGTGVRRPDF

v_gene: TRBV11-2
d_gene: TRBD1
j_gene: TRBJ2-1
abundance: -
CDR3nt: TGTGCCAGCAGCTTAGAACGGGACAGGGGGCTTGGGCGGCTAGCGGAGGACTCCTACAATGAGCAGTTCTTC
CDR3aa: CASSLERDRGLGRLAEDSYNEQFF

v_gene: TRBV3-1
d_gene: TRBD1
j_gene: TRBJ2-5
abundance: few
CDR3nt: TGTGCCAGCAGCCAAGATATGACAGGGCGAGAGACCCAGTACTTC
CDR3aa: CASSQDMTGRETQYF

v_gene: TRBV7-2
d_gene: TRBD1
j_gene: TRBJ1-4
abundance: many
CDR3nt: TGTGCCAGCAGTTTTCGGGACAGGGTGAATGAAAAACTGTTTTTT
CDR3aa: CASSFRDRVNEKLFF

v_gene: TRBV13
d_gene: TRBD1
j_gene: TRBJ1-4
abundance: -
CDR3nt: TGTGCCAGCAGCCCTACCTCCGGACAGGGAAGGGGAACTAATGAAAAACTGTTTTTT
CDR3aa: CASSPTSGQGRGTNEKLFF

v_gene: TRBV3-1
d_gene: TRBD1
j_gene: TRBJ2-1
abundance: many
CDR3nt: TGTGCCAGCAGCCCGGGGCGCTGGACAGGGGGGGGCAATGAGCAGTTCTTC
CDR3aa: CASSPGRWTGGGNEQFF

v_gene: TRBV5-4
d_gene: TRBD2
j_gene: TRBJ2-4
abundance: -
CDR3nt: TGTGCCAGCAGCTTGGATTCGGGAGGGGGGTCCAAAAACATTCAGTACTTC
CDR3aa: CASSLDSGGGSKNIQYF

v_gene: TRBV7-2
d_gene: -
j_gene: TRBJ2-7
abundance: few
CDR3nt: TGTGCCAGCAGCTTATCCCAGACCTACGAGCAGTACTTC
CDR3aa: CASSLSQTYEQYF

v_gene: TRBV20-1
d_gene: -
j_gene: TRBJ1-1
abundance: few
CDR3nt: TGCAGTGCTAGAGATGAGGGGCGGCGACTCGCTTTCTTT
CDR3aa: CSARDEGRRLAFF

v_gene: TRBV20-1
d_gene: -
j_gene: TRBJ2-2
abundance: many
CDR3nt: TGCAGTGCTAGAGATCGGAAATCTGAGGGCACCGGGGAGCTGTTTTTT
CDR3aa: CSARDRKSEGTGELFF

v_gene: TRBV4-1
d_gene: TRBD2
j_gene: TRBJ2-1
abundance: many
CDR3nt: TGCGCCAGCAGCCGGTCCCTAGCGGGAGCTCAGGATGAGCAGTTCTTC
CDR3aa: CASSRSLAGAQDEQFF

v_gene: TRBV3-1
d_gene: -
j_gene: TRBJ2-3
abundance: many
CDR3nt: TGTGCCAGCAGCCAAGGGTTTGCGGGGACCCTAAATACGCAGTATTTT
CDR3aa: CASSQGFAGTLNTQYF

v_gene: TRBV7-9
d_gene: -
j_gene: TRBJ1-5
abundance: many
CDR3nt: TGTGCCAGCAGCTTAGGGGGGCCGTGGGGCAATCAGCCCCAGCATTTT
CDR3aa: CASSLGGPWGNQPQHF

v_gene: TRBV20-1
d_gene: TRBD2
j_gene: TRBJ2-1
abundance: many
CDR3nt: TGCAGTGCTAGTGGTAGCGGGGAATACAATGAGCAGTTCTTC
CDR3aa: CSASGSGEYNEQFF